Presented here are 15 T cell receptor beta chains from one specimen sequenced in a study of cytomegalovirus exposure and HLA in healthy donors. PCR primers comprised 60 Vbeta and 13 Jbeta primers. Clones were read by immunoSEQ multiplex PCR, and TCRdb kept only the in-frame ones, dropping some. The sample carries approximately 160,000 clones, 82% recorded once. The material sequenced was PBMCs. Every receptor here comes from a girl between 5 and 17 years old in good health and CMV-seropositive.

With regard to this clone: Other DNA variants within this sample encode the same CDR3. The CDR3 DNA follows: TGCGCCAGCAGCCCTGGCGGGGACAATGAGCAGTTCTTC. Translating gives CASSPGGDNEQFF. The chain is built from TRBV5-1 and TRBJ2-1; D is perhaps TRBD2 (6 bases). V shed 4 bases and J shed 5 bases, with 10 bases lying between them. From germline, CDR1 is SGHRS and CDR2 YFSETQ. The CDR3 is 13 amino acids.

V and J are TRBV28 and TRBJ2-5; 7 nucleotides line up with TRBD1. Trimming removed 2 bases from V and 1 base from J; junction bases left unmatched: 4. This CDR3 has 15 residues. Germline V gives CDR1 MDHEN, CDR2 SYDVKM. CDR3 nucleotides: TGTGCCAGCAGTTTAGAGGGGGCGACCCAAGAGACCCAGTACTTC. Amino acid sequence: CASSLEGATQETQYF.

The V call is TRBV6-5, the J call TRBJ1-1, with 7 bases lining up with TRBD1. V shed 5 bases and J 3 bases; nucleotides not matched to a gene: 9. This CDR3 has 15 residues. The germline V gene encodes CDR1 MNHEY and CDR2 SVGAGI. The CDR3 DNA reads TGTGCCAGCAGTCCATACCAAACAGGGGACACTGAAGCTTTCTTT. Translating gives CASSPYQTGDTEAFF.

A few counts support this clone. This sequence joins TRBV7-2 and TRBJ1-5; tentative D call: TRBD1 (5 bases). The CDR3 length is 13 residues. The germline V gene has CDR1 SGHTA and CDR2 FQGNSA. Trimming removed 5 bases at V and 5 bases at J, with 10 bases between. CDR3 in DNA: TGTGCCAGCAGCGGATCCAGGGATCAGCCCCAGCATTTT. It specifies CASSGSRDQPQHF.

The rearrangement uses TRBV19 and TRBJ1-2; D is unresolved. The CDR3 spans 12 residues. The V end lost 4 bases, the J end lost 3 bases, and 6 bases lay between the germline ends. Germline V lookup: CDR1 LNHDA, CDR2 SQIVND (reference sequence). This chain's CDR3 is CASSTRDYGYTF. Here the CDR3 DNA reads TGTGCCAGTAGTACCCGGGACTATGGCTACACCTTC.

J is TRBJ2-3 and V is TRBV10-3; 8 nucleotides line up with TRBD2. This CDR3 is 15 amino acids long. CDR1 and CDR2 (germline): ENHRY, SYGVKD. The ends lost 6 bases at V and 0 bases at J; junction bases unmatched: 5. CDR3 in DNA: TGTGCCATCAGGGGGAGCGGGAGTAGCACAGATACGCAGTATTTT. Translation: CAIRGSGSSTDTQYF.

The rearrangement links TRBV30 to TRBJ1-3; D is undetermined. The germline V gene encodes CDR1 GTSNPN and CDR2 SVGIG (reference sequence). The length of the CDR3 is 15 residues. V lost 3 bases to trimming and J lost 7 bases, with 19 bases between them. The CDR3 here is CAWRVPWETWNTIYF. As DNA, the CDR3 is TGTGCCTGGAGGGTTCCCTGGGAGACCTGGAACACCATATATTTT.

The CDR3 is CASSVDRANTEAFF. The CDR3 DNA sequence: TGTGCCAGCAGCGTGGACAGGGCCAACACTGAAGCTTTCTTT. This chain joins TRBV2 and TRBJ1-1; TRBD1 matches at 8 bases. CDR3 length equals 14 residues. CDR1 SNHLY and CDR2 FYNNEI come from the germline V gene. V dropped 6 bases and J dropped 2; count of bases not matched to a gene: 5.

CDR3 region: CAWDPGQGDYGYTF. The DNA of the CDR3 is TGTGCCTGGGATCCGGGACAGGGGGACTATGGCTACACCTTC. The gene calls are TRBV30 and TRBJ1-2, with 11 bases aligning to TRBD1. The CDR3 consists of 14 residues. The V gene end was trimmed by 5 bases and the J gene end by 3 bases; junction bases not matched to a gene: 5. Germline CDR1 and CDR2: GTSNPN and SVGIG (reference sequence). Using reference TRBV30 and TRBJ1-2 for the parts outside the CDR3, the full variable domain is SQTIHQWPATLVQPVGSPLSLECTVEGTSNPNLYWYRQAAGRGLQLLFYSVGIGQISSEVPQNLSASRPQDRQFILSSKKLLLSDSGFYLCAWDPGQGDYGYTFGSGTRLTVV.

V usage is TRBV5-1 and J usage is TRBJ2-2; TRBD1 matches at 10 bases. Germline CDR1 SGHRS, CDR2 YFSETQ. The CDR3 has 15 amino acids. After removal of 5 bases from V and 3 bases from J, the junction contained 4 bases not matched to a gene. Here the CDR3 reads CASRDRGRDTGELFF. CDR3 nucleotides: TGCGCCAGCAGAGACAGGGGGCGCGACACCGGGGAGCTGTTTTTT.

The V gene is TRBV27, the J gene TRBJ1-1; D not certain. The CDR3 length is 15 residues. Germline CDR1 reads MNHEY; CDR2 reads SMNVEV (reference sequence). V gave up 8 bases and J gave up 6 bases, with 22 bases separating them. DNA of the CDR3: TGTGCCAGCTGGGTAGCGGGTCTTCGACAACCTGAAGCTTTCTTT. It is translated as CASWVAGLRQPEAFF.

The chain combines TRBV28 with TRBJ1-4; no clear D. Germline CDR1 is MDHEN and CDR2 is SYDVKM. V lost 7 bases and J 7 bases, leaving 10 bases between the germline ends. The CDR3 sequence is 12 residues long. The CDR3 loop reads CASNGEAEKLFF. The CDR3 DNA follows: TGTGCCAGCAACGGGGAGGCTGAAAAACTGTTTTTT.

This clone occurred once. This rearrangement joins TRBV5-1 to TRBJ2-1, with D maybe TRBD1 (5 bases). V lost 0 bases to trimming and J lost 4 bases, with 11 bases between them. The CDR3 runs to 15 residues. CDR1 is SGHRS and CDR2 is YFSETQ in the germline V gene. CDR3 loop: CASSLEGRLYNEQFF. The CDR3 bases are TGCGCCAGCAGCTTGGAGGGGCGACTTTACAATGAGCAGTTCTTC.

The chain employs TRBV7-9 and TRBJ2-7; possibly TRBD2 for D (5 bases). V was pared by 3 bases and J by 2 bases, with 14 bases between. Germline CDR1 is SEHNR and CDR2 is FQNEAQ (reference sequence). The CDR3 totals 15 residues. CDR3 DNA: TGTGCCAGCAGCTTCCTAGCTCTCGGGGCCTACGAGCAGTACTTC. Residues: CASSFLALGAYEQYF.

The V call is TRBV5-1, the J call TRBJ2-7; D is unresolved. The ends were cut back, 0 bases at V and 5 bases at J, with 12 bases in the middle. In germline, CDR1 is SGHRS, CDR2 YFSETQ. This CDR3 is built from 14 residues. CDR3 coding DNA: TGCGCCAGCAGCTTGGCCAGTAGAGAGGACGAGCAGTACTTC. Protein product: CASSLASREDEQYF.